One and the same sample provided the 27 T cell receptor beta chains below, sequenced in a study of glioma-infiltrating T cells after dendritic cell vaccination (dated by TCRdb to 2015 to 2016). Libraries were prepared through the immunoSEQ multiplex PCR assay. The table comes from immuneACCESS by way of TCRdb, which keeps in-frame sequences with V and J called. Part of the clones is missing from these tables; in studies checked, under half for an unresolved V gene and the rest for unknown reasons. In all, the sample holds about 50,000 clones, and about 89% of those were seen once. Roughly 5.6% of the sample lies in the top ten. The label giving this sample's time point can be read as: after dendritic cell vaccination, including at tumor progression/relapse. Here the sequenced sample was blood, taken after dendritic cell vaccination. Receptors originate from a human donor with glioblastoma.

The chain has TRBV28 and TRBJ1-1; TRBD1 agrees at 7 bases. CDR3 length equals 12 residues. Germline CDR1 MDHEN, CDR2 SYDVKM. After removal of 5 bases from V and 9 bases from J, the junction contained 6 bases not matched to a gene. The CDR3 DNA reads as TGTGCCAGCAGTGCCCCGACAGGGAAAGCTTTCTTT. Protein sequence: CASSAPTGKAFF.

This chain links TRBV2 with TRBJ2-7; possibly TRBD2 for D (5 bases). There are 14 residues in the CDR3. Germline V gene data show CDR1 as SNHLY and CDR2 as FYNNEI. With 4 bases removed from V and 6 bases from J, the gap between germline ends came to 16 bases. The DNA for the CDR3 is TGTGCCAGCAGTGCGGGCGGGCAAGGATCCGAGCAGTACTTC. Amino acids: CASSAGGQGSEQYF.

This clone was counted between two and nine times. The chain joins TRBV7-9 to TRBJ1-1; tentative D call: TRBD1 (6 bases). V was trimmed by 5 bases and J by 1 base, leaving 8 bases between them. The germline CDR1 and CDR2 sequences are SEHNR and FQNEAQ (reference sequence). The CDR3 is made up of 13 amino acids. In DNA, the CDR3 is TGTGCCAGCAGCGGGGGCGGGAACACTGAAGCTTTCTTT. This encodes CASSGGGNTEAFF.

J is TRBJ1-5 and V is TRBV18, with a tentative D call TRBD1 (5 bases). Germline assignment: CDR1 KGHSH and CDR2 LQKENI. There are 16 residues in the CDR3. With 6 bases removed from V and 4 bases from J, the gap between germline ends came to 19 bases. The CDR3 loop is CASSPTVGQLNQPQHF. The CDR3 coding sequence is TGTGCCAGCTCCCCAACGGTGGGGCAGTTAAATCAGCCCCAGCATTTT.

The chain joins TRBV19 to TRBJ1-1; 9 nucleotides align to TRBD1. Germline assignment: CDR1 LNHDA and CDR2 SQIVND (reference sequence). The junction had 7 bases not matched to a gene; V was cut back by 5 bases and J by 3 bases. The CDR3 length is 15 residues. CDR3 in DNA: TGTGCCAGTAGTGGTGGGACAGGGAGGGACACTGAAGCTTTCTTT. Amino acids: CASSGGTGRDTEAFF.

The V gene is TRBV6-1, the J gene TRBJ1-1; weak D call: TRBD1 (5 bases). V dropped 1 base and J dropped 4 bases, with 7 bases sitting between them. The CDR3 runs 13 residues. Germline lookup yields CDR1 MNHNS and CDR2 SASEGT. The CDR3 loop reads CASSEVRGTEAFF. CDR3 coding DNA: TGTGCCAGCAGTGAAGTAAGGGGCACTGAAGCTTTCTTT.

The chain is built from TRBV20-1 and TRBJ1-1; TRBD1 might be the D (5 bases). This CDR3 comprises 11 residues. V lost 0 bases to trimming and J lost 13 bases, with 12 bases between them. Looked up from germline, CDR1 is DFQATT and CDR2 is SNEGSKA (reference sequence). The CDR3 is CSARDWGLDFF. As DNA, the CDR3 is TGCAGTGCTAGAGATTGGGGCTTAGATTTCTTT.

The V and J genes are TRBV28 and TRBJ2-7; a possible D gene is TRBD2 (7 bases). The V gene lost 8 bases and the J gene lost 1 base, with 27 bases spanning the gap. Per germline, CDR1 MDHEN and CDR2 SYDVKM. The CDR3 has 18 residues. The CDR3 region is CASYGSGGKGTRSYEQYF. The CDR3 DNA sequence: TGTGCCAGCTACGGATCGGGGGGAAAAGGGACAAGATCCTACGAGCAGTACTTC.

The genes are TRBV18 and TRBJ2-1, with a possible D match to TRBD1 (6 bases). Germline V gene sequence: CDR1 KGHSH, CDR2 LQKENI. The CDR3 contains 16 residues. Trimming pared 4 bases from V and 8 bases from J, leaving 21 bases between. CDR3 residues: CASSLAGAALSHEQFF. The CDR3 DNA reads TGTGCCAGCTCACTTGCAGGGGCTGCATTGTCCCATGAGCAGTTCTTC.

The CDR3, as DNA: TGTGCCAGCAGCGTAGTGCCTAACGAGCAGTACTTC. Residues: CASSVVPNEQYF. The chain is built from TRBV9 and TRBJ2-7; D not resolved. V lost 0 bases and J 5 bases, leaving 6 bases between the germline ends. The CDR3 is made up of 12 amino acids. Germline CDR1 is SGDLS and CDR2 is YYNGEE.

V usage is TRBV18 and J usage is TRBJ1-1; no clear D. CDR1 KGHSH and CDR2 LQKENI come from the germline V gene. Trimming took 5 bases from V and 0 from J, leaving 16 bases between them. The CDR3 runs 16 residues. For the CDR3, the DNA is TGTGCCAGCTCATTAAGCCTCTGGAGCATGAACACTGAAGCTTTCTTT. This gives the protein CASSLSLWSMNTEAFF.

V usage is TRBV28 and J usage is TRBJ2-5; 9 positions agree with TRBD2. The CDR3 has 15 residues. Trimming took 3 bases from V and 4 from J; bases not matched to a gene: 6. CDR1 MDHEN and CDR2 SYDVKM come from the germline V gene. The CDR3 spells CASSFAIAGVETQYF. CDR3 sequence (DNA): TGTGCCAGCAGTTTCGCGATAGCGGGAGTAGAGACCCAGTACTTC.

This chain connects TRBV11-2 to TRBJ2-3; TRBD2 aligns across 12 bases. V trimming: 5 bases; J trimming: 5 bases; junction bases outside the gene matches: 5. There are 15 residues in the CDR3. Per germline, CDR1 SGHAT and CDR2 FQNNGV. The DNA of the CDR3 is TGTGCCAGCAGCCTAGCGGGAGGGTTGGGAGATACGCAGTATTTT. This codes for CASSLAGGLGDTQYF. Looking up the rest from reference TRBV11-2 and TRBJ2-3 gives the full variable domain: EAGVAQSPRYKIIEKRQSVAFWCNPISGHATLYWYQQILGQGPKLLIQFQNNGVVDDSQLPKDRFSAERLKGVDSTLKIQPAKLEDSAVYLCASSLAGGLGDTQYFGPGTRLTVL.

The chain combines TRBV30 with TRBJ2-5; TRBD2 matches at 9 bases. Trimming took 4 bases from V and 2 from J; bases not matched to a gene: 5. The CDR3 is 14 residues long. Looked up from germline, CDR1 is GTSNPN and CDR2 is SVGIG (reference sequence). Here the CDR3 DNA reads TGTGCCTGGATGGCTAGCGGGGTGCAAGAGACCCAGTACTTC. Translating gives CAWMASGVQETQYF.

The rearrangement joins TRBV5-4 to TRBJ1-2, with 12 bases that match TRBD1. With 0 bases clipped from V and 4 bases from J, the junction kept 4 bases outside the gene matches. This CDR3 comprises 16 residues. CDR1 SGHNT and CDR2 YYREEE come from the germline V gene (reference sequence). The CDR3 region has the DNA TGTGCCAGCAGCTTGGCCGGGACAGGGGGCAGCTATGGCTACACCTTC. Its translation is CASSLAGTGGSYGYTF.

The J gene is TRBJ2-7, the V gene TRBV19; D might be TRBD2 (5 bases). V was trimmed by 2 bases and J by 4 bases, leaving 9 bases between them. The CDR3 runs 13 residues. CDR1 LNHDA and CDR2 SQIVND come from the germline V gene (reference sequence). The DNA for the CDR3 is TGTGCCAGTAGTATATACGGGGATTACGAGCAGTACTTC. Amino acid sequence: CASSIYGDYEQYF. The full variable domain, its missing parts supplied by reference TRBV19 and TRBJ2-7, is DGGITQSPKYLFRKEGQNVTLSCEQNLNHDAMYWYRQDPGQGLRLIYYSQIVNDFQKGDIAEGYSVSREKKESFPLTVTSAQKNPTAFYLCASSIYGDYEQYFGPGTRLTVT.

The gene calls are TRBV9 and TRBJ2-3; 7 bases match TRBD2. Per germline, CDR1 SGDLS and CDR2 YYNGEE. The CDR3 has 16 amino acids. V dropped 3 bases and J dropped 2; count of bases not matched to a gene: 9. The CDR3 protein is CASSDQLAGLTDTQYF. The CDR3 DNA reads as TGTGCCAGCAGCGACCAGTTAGCGGGTCTCACAGATACGCAGTATTTT.

This clone showed up just a few times. The V and J genes are TRBV21-1 and TRBJ2-3; the D call in the table, TRBD2, was not verified against the DNA. TRBV21-1 represents a pseudogene. This CDR3 contains 17 residues. CDR3 sequence (DNA): TGTGCCAGCAGCACGAAGTCGACTAGCGGGATAGCAGATACGCAGTATTTT. The encoded protein is CASSTKSTSGIADTQYF.

The table lists this clone with a few counts. The chain is built from TRBV5-1 and TRBJ2-7, with TRBD2 matching over 13 bases. Germline CDR1 is SGHRS and CDR2 is YFSETQ. This CDR3 is 17 amino acids long. V lost 1 base and J lost 6; bases outside the gene matches: 10. The CDR3 sequence is CASSLRFRTSGSVEQYF. CDR3 DNA: TGCGCCAGCAGCTTGCGATTCCGGACTAGCGGGAGCGTCGAGCAGTACTTC.

The J gene is TRBJ2-7, the V gene TRBV6-6, with D perhaps TRBD1 (6 bases). The CDR3 has 14 amino acids. The germline V gene encodes CDR1 MNHNY and CDR2 SVGAGI (reference sequence). The V gene lost 0 bases and the J gene lost 4 bases, with 10 bases spanning the gap. CDR3: CASSYSTGGYEQYF. The CDR3 coding sequence is TGTGCCAGCAGTTACTCGACAGGCGGGTACGAGCAGTACTTC.

V usage is TRBV19 and J usage is TRBJ1-2, with D tentatively TRBD1 (6 bases). CDR3 length equals 14 residues. V lost 2 bases and J lost 4, with 11 bases in between. Germline CDR1 and CDR2: LNHDA and SQIVND (reference sequence). CDR3 sequence reads: CASSITQGSYGYTF. CDR3 nucleotide sequence: TGTGCCAGTAGTATAACACAGGGTAGCTATGGCTACACCTTC. The full variable domain, in which reference TRBV19 and TRBJ1-2 provide the parts outside the CDR3, is DGGITQSPKYLFRKEGQNVTLSCEQNLNHDAMYWYRQDPGQGLRLIYYSQIVNDFQKGDIAEGYSVSREKKESFPLTVTSAQKNPTAFYLCASSITQGSYGYTFGSGTRLTVV.

The chain recombines TRBV7-2 with TRBJ2-5, with D possibly being TRBD2 (5 bases). Judging by the DNA end, TRBJ2-7 fits better; the J call may be wrong. The CDR3 loop spans 16 amino acids. Germline assignment: CDR1 SGHTA and CDR2 FQGNSA. CDR3 loop: CASSFGPSRTGYEQYF. The DNA for the CDR3 is TGTGCCAGCAGCTTCGGGCCGTCCCGAACGGGGTACGAGCAGTACTTC.

J is TRBJ2-5 and V is TRBV7-2, with D tentatively TRBD2 (5 bases). Germline lookup yields CDR1 SGHTA and CDR2 FQGNSA. This CDR3 region has 15 residues. Trimming removed 5 bases from V and 5 bases from J, with 18 bases in between. CDR3 DNA: TGTGCCAGCAGCGAGGGAATAGGCTGGTTTGAGACCCAGTACTTC. Protein sequence: CASSEGIGWFETQYF. Based on the CDR3 plus reference TRBV7-2 and TRBJ2-5, the full variable domain is GAGVSQSPSNKVTEKGKDVELRCDPISGHTALYWYRQSLGQGLEFLIYFQGNSAPDKSGLPSDRFSAERTGGSVSTLTIQRTQQEDSAVYLCASSEGIGWFETQYFGPGTRLLVL.

This chain links TRBV7-9 with TRBJ2-5, with TRBD2 matching over 14 bases. V gave up 4 bases and J gave up 11 bases; unmatched junction bases: 15. Germline V lookup: CDR1 SEHNR, CDR2 FQNEAQ (reference sequence). The CDR3 length is 17 residues. CDR3 loop: CASSYGLAGGRRARQYF. As DNA, the CDR3 is TGTGCCAGCAGCTATGGACTAGCGGGAGGCCGCCGAGCTAGACAGTACTTC.

The chain combines TRBV5-1 with TRBJ1-1; the match to TRBD1 covers 9 bases. This CDR3 comprises 14 residues. Unmatched junction bases numbered 5, after V lost 4 bases and J lost 4 bases. Germline CDR1 SGHRS, CDR2 YFSETQ. The DNA of the CDR3 is TGCGCCAGCAGCCCGACGACAGGGGGCACTGAAGCTTTCTTT. It encodes CASSPTTGGTEAFF.

V gene TRBV5-6 combines with J gene TRBJ2-2; D possibly corresponds to TRBD2 (8 bases). Germline values: CDR1 SGHDT, CDR2 YYEEEE. There are 19 residues in the CDR3. The V and J ends lost 2 bases and 4 bases respectively, with 24 bases between them. The CDR3 DNA follows: TGTGCCAGCAGCTTCCGGGACAGTCTTCGCAGCGGGAGCACCGGGGAGCTGTTTTTT. Its translation is CASSFRDSLRSGSTGELFF.

This sequence joins TRBV7-9 and TRBJ2-7; tentatively, D is TRBD2 (6 bases). Germline V gene data show CDR1 as SEHNR and CDR2 as FQNEAQ (reference sequence). V was clipped by 2 bases and J by 5 bases, with 13 bases between them. CDR3 length: 14 residues. CDR3 bases: TGTGCCAGCAGCTTACTAGCCTGGGGGGACGAGCAGTACTTC. Amino acids: CASSLLAWGDEQYF.